The next 32 T cell receptor beta chains were all read from a single sample in a study of blood T cell repertoires in COVID-19. The protocol was immunoSEQ multiplex PCR, while the TCRdb copy is restricted to in-frame clones and leaves out a portion. The sample consists of roughly 170,000 clones, approximately 82% of them appearing once. The source material was PBMCs or T cells enriched from blood (not recorded which). The receptors here all came from a woman aged 50 to 60 in a cohort exposed to, infected with or recovered from COVID-19 (not recorded which).

In its sample, this clone was seen once. The chain links TRBV9 to TRBJ1-4; 7 bases line up with TRBD1. Germline CDR1 reads SGDLS; CDR2 reads YYNGEE. The CDR3 is made up of 16 amino acids. J gave up 4 bases and V 3 bases, and 9 bases lay outside the gene matches. The CDR3 nucleotides are TGTGCCAGCAGCGGCCCTCGACAGGGTAGTAATGAAAAACTGTTTTTT. Encoded protein: CASSGPRQGSNEKLFF.

The chain recombines TRBV19 with TRBJ2-3, with 8 bases fitting TRBD1. The CDR3 sequence is 17 residues long. The V segment lost 3 bases and the J segment 5 bases; nucleotides outside the gene matches: 13. CDR1 is LNHDA and CDR2 is SQIVND in the germline V gene (reference sequence). The chain's CDR3 is CASSISGPDRVIDTQYF. CDR3 coding DNA: TGTGCCAGTAGTATCTCTGGGCCGGACAGGGTCATAGATACGCAGTATTTT.

In nucleotides, the CDR3 is TGTGCCAGCATCGGGACAGGTCAGTACGAGCAGTACTTC. It translates to CASIGTGQYEQYF. This chain links TRBV28 with TRBJ2-7; 8 nucleotides align to TRBD1. CDR1 and CDR2 (germline): MDHEN, SYDVKM. With 7 bases clipped from V and 4 bases from J, the junction kept 6 bases outside the gene matches. This CDR3 comprises 13 residues.

This chain joins TRBV9 and TRBJ2-1; D might be TRBD1 (5 bases). Germline CDR1 reads SGDLS; CDR2 reads YYNGEE. The CDR3 is 15 amino acids. The V gene lost 0 bases and the J gene lost 1 base, with 8 bases spanning the gap. The CDR3 region is CASSVGAGSYNEQFF. The CDR3 nucleotides read TGTGCCAGCAGCGTAGGGGCAGGGTCCTACAATGAGCAGTTCTTC.

The chain is built from TRBV3-1 (or the pseudogene TRBV3-2) and TRBJ1-3, with 7 bases aligning to TRBD1. The V gene's germline CDR1 is LGHDT and CDR2 YNNKEL (reference sequence). The CDR3 covers 14 residues. The junction had 3 bases not matched to a gene; V was cut back by 3 bases and J by 4 bases. The CDR3 spells CASSHTGEGNTIYF. The CDR3 nucleotides are TGTGCCAGCAGCCATACAGGGGAAGGAAACACCATATATTTT.

The chain joins TRBV27 to TRBJ2-7, with TRBD1 matching 9 bases. Germline assignment: CDR1 MNHEY and CDR2 SMNVEV (reference sequence). The CDR3 is made up of 15 amino acids. The trim removed 3 bases at V and 4 bases at J, leaving 7 bases unmatched. CDR3 protein: CASSFQTGGAYEQYF. Here the CDR3 DNA reads TGTGCCAGCAGTTTCCAAACAGGGGGCGCGTACGAGCAGTACTTC.

For this clone: A read error may be the cause here, since a much bigger clone is one base away. The chain has TRBV11-2 and TRBJ1-5; D not certain. The CDR3 has 13 residues. CDR1 is SGHAT and CDR2 is FQNNGV in the germline V gene. Trimming took off 2 bases at V and 2 bases at J, with 4 bases between the two ends. The CDR3 loop is CASSLTGNQPQHF. The DNA of the CDR3 is TGTGCCAGCAGCTTAACAGGCAATCAGCCCCAGCATTTT.

The rearrangement links TRBV6-8 to TRBJ2-7, with a weak D call TRBD2 (6 bases). The CDR3 length is 15 residues. Germline CDR1 MNHGY, CDR2 SAAAGT. V lost 3 bases, J lost 3 bases, and 15 bases lay in between. CDR3 sequence (DNA): TGTGCCAGCAGTTATAGGCTCGCGGGGTACTACGAGCAGTACTTC. As protein: CASSYRLAGYYEQYF.

V gene TRBV27 combines with J gene TRBJ1-2; TRBD1 is a possible D gene (6 bases). The CDR3 spans 14 residues. Germline-derived CDR1 and CDR2 are MNHEY and SMNVEV (reference sequence). V was clipped by 6 bases and J by 5 bases, with 16 bases between them. CDR3 in DNA: TGTGCCAGCAGGACCTTGACAGGAGATTATGGCTACACCTTC. This sequence encodes CASRTLTGDYGYTF.

V is TRBV6-5 and J is TRBJ2-5, with 10 bases matching TRBD1. V was clipped by 8 bases and J by 4 bases; unmatched bases: 4. CDR1 and CDR2 (germline): MNHEY, SVGAGI. The CDR3 runs to 13 residues. CDR3 amino acids: CASGTGDRETQYF. The CDR3 DNA reads TGTGCCAGCGGGACAGGGGATAGAGAGACCCAGTACTTC.

The table lists this clone with a few counts. In DNA, the CDR3 is TGTGCCATCAGTCGACTAGCGACCTCGTACGAGCAGTACTTC. Protein product: CAISRLATSYEQYF. The chain employs TRBV10-3 and TRBJ2-7, with 8 bases matching TRBD2. Germline CDR1 ENHRY, CDR2 SYGVKD. The junction had 7 bases not matched to a gene; V was cut back by 5 bases and J by 4 bases. The CDR3 extends over 14 amino acids.

This clone has only one observation. The chain joins TRBV28 to TRBJ1-3, with a weak D call TRBD1 (6 bases). The CDR3 consists of 16 residues. Germline lookup yields CDR1 MDHEN and CDR2 SYDVKM. Trimming shortened V by 5 bases and J by 1 base, and 15 bases separated the two germline ends. CDR3 residues: CASSTQQGGSGNTIYF. DNA of the CDR3: TGTGCCAGCAGTACCCAACAGGGCGGGTCTGGAAACACCATATATTTT.

V gene TRBV12-3 or TRBV12-4 combines with J gene TRBJ1-1; TRBD1 might be the D (5 bases). Trimming took off 3 bases at V and 7 bases at J, with 9 bases between the two ends. The CDR3 extends over 12 amino acids. The CDR3 spells CASSFGAIEAFF. In DNA form, the CDR3 reads TGTGCCAGCAGTTTTGGGGCGATTGAAGCTTTCTTT.

As DNA, the CDR3 is TGTGCCAGCAGTGACGATAGCGGGAGGGTTGGGGCCAACGTCCTGACTTTC. Translation gives CASSDDSGRVGANVLTF. This rearrangement joins TRBV2 to TRBJ2-6, with 11 bases matching TRBD2. The CDR3 has 17 residues. The J segment lost 3 bases and the V segment lost 3 bases, leaving 4 bases of the junction unmatched. Germline V gives CDR1 SNHLY, CDR2 FYNNEI. Filled out from reference TRBV2 and TRBJ2-6, the complete variable domain reads EPEVTQTPSHQVTQMGQEVILRCVPISNHLYFYWYRQILGQKVEFLVSFYNNEISEKSEIFDDQFSVERPDGSNFTLKIRSTKLEDSAMYFCASSDDSGRVGANVLTFGAGSRLTVL.

In its sample, this clone was seen a few times. This chain joins TRBV12-5 and TRBJ2-1; a possible D gene is TRBD2 (6 bases). The V end lost 8 bases, the J end lost 6 bases, and 17 bases lay between the germline ends. CDR1 is LGHNT, CDR2 FRNRAP, per germline. The CDR3 is 14 amino acids. For the CDR3, the DNA is TGTGCTAGTAGTGGGGGAGGTTCTACCAATGAGCAGTTCTTC. Residues: CASSGGGSTNEQFF.

The rearrangement links TRBV4-1 to TRBJ2-1; TRBD2 aligns across 10 bases. The CDR3 has 18 amino acids. Germline V gene sequence: CDR1 MGHRA, CDR2 YSYEKL. The junction had 6 bases not matched to a gene; V was cut back by 0 bases and J by 1 base. The CDR3 bases are TGCGCCAGCAGCCAAGATCAGCTAGCGGGAGTGTCCTACAATGAGCAGTTCTTC. Amino acid sequence: CASSQDQLAGVSYNEQFF.

This chain connects TRBV30 to TRBJ1-2, with 7 bases fitting TRBD1. V was clipped by 1 base and J by 0 bases; unmatched bases: 5. The CDR3 extends over 15 amino acids. The germline V gene has CDR1 GTSNPN and CDR2 SVGIG (reference sequence). CDR3 bases: TGTGCCTGGAGTGGCGGGACAGAGGCTAACTATGGCTACACCTTC. Encoded protein: CAWSGGTEANYGYTF.

The chain couples TRBV21-1 to TRBJ2-1; the table names TRBD2, a call not compared with the DNA. TRBV21-1 is a pseudogene segment. This CDR3 spans 17 amino acids. DNA of the CDR3: TGTGCCAGCAGCAAGATGGCTTGGGACTCCAAGGCGCCCGAGCAGTTCTTC. Translated: CASSKMAWDSKAPEQFF.

The chain is built from TRBV7-8 and TRBJ2-3; 11 bases agree with TRBD2. Germline CDR1 SGHVS, CDR2 FQNEAQ. After removal of 4 bases from V and 3 bases from J, the junction contained 6 bases not matched to a gene. The CDR3 has 16 amino acids. CDR3 DNA: TGTGCCAGCAGCTCCAATAGCGGGGGGGGGACAGATACGCAGTATTTT. Residues: CASSSNSGGGTDTQYF.

V gene TRBV5-1 combines with J gene TRBJ1-1; D uncertain. The CDR3 is 12 residues long. The V end was cut by 6 bases, the J end by 6 bases, with 12 bases between. In germline, CDR1 is SGHRS, CDR2 YFSETQ. The CDR3 DNA is TGCGCCAGCACCTCGGGTTTGGCTGAAGCTTTCTTT. It codes for CASTSGLAEAFF.

On this clone itself: The junction departs from germline at one end; a sequencing error may be responsible. The chain carries TRBV9 and TRBJ1-1, with D possibly matching TRBD1 (6 bases). The germline V gene encodes CDR1 SGDLS and CDR2 YYNGEE. CDR3 size: 15 residues. The CDR3 spells CATSHTGGAYTEAFF. The CDR3 DNA reads as TGTGCCACCAGCCATACGGGGGGGGCCTACACTGAAGCTTTCTTT. The variable domain in full, completed from reference TRBV9 and TRBJ1-1, reads DSGVTQTPKHLITATGQRVTLRCSPRSGDLSVYWYQQSLDQGLQFLIQYYNGEERAKGNILERFSAQQFPDLHSELNLSSLELGDSALYFCATSHTGGAYTEAFFGQGTRLTVV.

The chain has TRBV11-2 and TRBJ2-2; 8 nucleotides align to TRBD2. The V and J ends lost 2 bases and 1 base, in that order; junction bases with no gene match: 3. Germline V gene lookup returns CDR1 SGHAT and CDR2 FQNNGV. The CDR3 runs to 16 residues. CDR3 coding DNA: TGTGCCAGCAGCTTAAGGCTAGCGGGGAACACCGGGGAGCTGTTTTTT. Residues: CASSLRLAGNTGELFF.

V gene TRBV28 combines with J gene TRBJ1-2; 7 nucleotides agree with TRBD1. Trimming took 2 bases from V and 7 from J; bases not matched to a gene: 7. The CDR3 sequence is 14 residues long. The germline gives CDR1 MDHEN, CDR2 SYDVKM. The chain's CDR3 is CASSLKGTVRGYTF. The DNA for the CDR3 is TGTGCCAGCAGTTTAAAGGGGACAGTTCGTGGCTACACCTTC.

The V gene is TRBV28, the J gene TRBJ2-7; 7 bases map to TRBD2. The germline V gene has CDR1 MDHEN and CDR2 SYDVKM. After removal of 6 bases from V and 0 bases from J, the junction contained 8 bases not matched to a gene. The CDR3 runs to 15 residues. The CDR3 is CASSPRGGSSYEQYF. CDR3 sequence (DNA): TGTGCCAGCAGCCCCCGCGGCGGGAGCTCCTACGAGCAGTACTTC.

The DNA for the CDR3 is TGTGCCAGCTCACCTACCGGACAGGGCGCAGATACGCAGTATTTT. Translating it yields CASSPTGQGADTQYF. The chain employs TRBV18 and TRBJ2-3; 8 bases fit TRBD1. Germline V lookup: CDR1 KGHSH, CDR2 LQKENI. The CDR3 contains 15 residues. Trimming at V came to 3 bases and at J to 4 bases, leaving 6 bases not matched to a gene.

The rearrangement uses TRBV24-1 and TRBJ2-1, with D possibly being TRBD1 (6 bases). V lost 4 bases and J 0 bases, leaving 12 bases between the germline ends. The germline CDR1 and CDR2 sequences are KGHDR and SFDVKD. The CDR3 is 16 residues long. As DNA, the CDR3 is TGTGCCACCAGTGACTCCGACAGGAGCTCCTACAATGAGCAGTTCTTC. Its protein is CATSDSDRSSYNEQFF.

The table lists this clone with a count of one. This chain joins TRBV7-3 and TRBJ2-3; TRBD2 agrees at 8 bases. This CDR3 spans 17 amino acids. Per the germline V gene, CDR1 is SGHTA and CDR2 is FQGTGA. The trim removed 5 bases at V and 1 base at J, leaving 11 bases unmatched. CDR3 DNA sequence: TGTGCCAGCAGCCCCAGTGGGCGGGAGGCCCGCACAGATACGCAGTATTTT. It translates to CASSPSGREARTDTQYF. Drawing the rest from reference TRBV7-3 and TRBJ2-3, the complete variable domain is GAGVSQTPSNKVTEKGKYVELRCDPISGHTALYWYRQSLGQGPEFLIYFQGTGAADDSGLPNDRFFAVRPEGSVSTLKIQRTERGDSAVYLCASSPSGREARTDTQYFGPGTRLTVL.

The chain is built from TRBV12-3 or TRBV12-4 and TRBJ2-7; 11 bases align to TRBD1. The CDR3 loop spans 13 amino acids. V lost 6 bases to trimming and J lost 7 bases; unmatched junction nucleotides: 5. As DNA, the CDR3 is TGTGCCAGCAGGACCGGGACAGGGGGAGAGCAGTACTTC. Encoded protein: CASRTGTGGEQYF.

This chain uses TRBV18 with TRBJ1-2; TRBD1 matches 7 bases. After removal of 5 bases from V and 3 bases from J, the junction contained 12 bases not matched to a gene. This CDR3 spans 16 amino acids. Germline assignment: CDR1 KGHSH and CDR2 LQKENI. In DNA, the CDR3 is TGTGCCAGCTCAACCGGACAGGATTCCCCCTACTATGGCTACACCTTC. Translated: CASSTGQDSPYYGYTF.

The J gene is TRBJ1-5, the V gene TRBV28; 7 bases align to TRBD1. Germline V CDR1 and CDR2: MDHEN, SYDVKM. This CDR3 spans 15 amino acids. The V segment lost 3 bases and the J segment 3 bases; nucleotides outside the gene matches: 5. In nucleotides, the CDR3 is TGTGCCAGCAGTTTCCCCGGGACAGTCAATCAGCCCCAGCATTTT. Its protein product is CASSFPGTVNQPQHF.

The chain has TRBV3-1 (or the pseudogene TRBV3-2) and TRBJ1-4, with 10 bases matching TRBD1. Germline V gene sequence: CDR1 LGHDT, CDR2 YNNKEL (reference sequence). The CDR3 consists of 17 residues. The ends lost 4 bases at V and 0 bases at J; junction bases unmatched: 5. The CDR3 here is CASSRSGTGATNEKLFF. Written as DNA, the CDR3 is TGTGCCAGCAGCCGCTCCGGGACAGGGGCAACTAATGAAAAACTGTTTTTT.

The chain employs TRBV19 and TRBJ1-1; D is perhaps TRBD1 (6 bases). Trimming took 2 bases from V and 2 from J, leaving 15 bases between them. The CDR3 is 16 amino acids. Germline V CDR1 and CDR2: LNHDA, SQIVND (reference sequence). DNA for the CDR3: TGTGCCAGTAGTATAAGTCCCACAGGGTTTAACACTGAAGCTTTCTTT. Translating it yields CASSISPTGFNTEAFF.